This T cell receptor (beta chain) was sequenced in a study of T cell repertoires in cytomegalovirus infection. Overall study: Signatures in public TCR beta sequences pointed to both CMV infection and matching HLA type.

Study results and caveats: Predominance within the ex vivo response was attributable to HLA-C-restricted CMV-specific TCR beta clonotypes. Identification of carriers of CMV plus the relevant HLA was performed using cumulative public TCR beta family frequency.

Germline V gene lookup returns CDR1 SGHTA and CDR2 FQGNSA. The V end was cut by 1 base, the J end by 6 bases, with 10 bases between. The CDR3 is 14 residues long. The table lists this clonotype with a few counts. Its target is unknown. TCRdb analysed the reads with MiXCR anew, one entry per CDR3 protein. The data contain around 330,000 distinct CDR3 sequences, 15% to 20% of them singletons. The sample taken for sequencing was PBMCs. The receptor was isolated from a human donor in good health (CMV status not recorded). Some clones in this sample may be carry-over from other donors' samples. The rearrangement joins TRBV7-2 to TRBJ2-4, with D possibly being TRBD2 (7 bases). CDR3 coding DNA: TGTGCCAGCAGCTTAGTGGGGGGGGCAAACATTCAGTACTTC. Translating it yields CASSLVGGANIQYF.